The entry below describes one T cell receptor (beta chain). Base qualities are not provided; no much larger clone lies one nucleotide away. This sample stems from a study of T cells during gluten challenge in celiac disease (dated by TCRdb to the late 2010s). A note on the overall study: Paired single-cell TCR sequencing was performed for several challenge participants showing a significant rise in HLA-DQ:gluten tetramer-binding T cells. On the Illumina MiSeq, paired-end 250 bp sequencing was performed for single-cell libraries and paired-end 300 bp sequencing was performed for bulk libraries. Blood was collected at baseline, day 6 and day 14 of the challenge, whereas duodenal biopsies were collected at baseline and day 14.

The library relied on single-cell sequencing. TCRdb shows the sequencer as Illumina MiSeq. Paired single-cell TCR-alpha and TCR-beta sequences were amplified by three nested PCRs with multiplexed primers covering all TRA and TRB V genes. The source study handled its data this way. Selected pRESTO steps were used for read preprocessing, and IMGT/HighV-QUEST was used to assign V, D, J genes and CDR3 junctions. Single cells were retained only when identified as valid singletons with at most three chains, each chain being supported by 100 or more reads. A clonotype was defined by identical paired TCR-alpha/beta nucleotide sequences, and sharing across patients of only about 0.18% pointed to negligible cross-contamination. In samples with more than 20 cells, repertoire diversity was estimated using an undersampling-corrected Shannon index. The public reads were run again by TCRdb, first through fastp at Q25 and then through MiXCR, and only productive beta chains were kept. Identical CDR3 protein sequences are pooled into one entry, listed with their most common genes and DNA. These V and J calls rely on TCRdb rather than the paper's analysis. The sample profile shows hundreds of distinct CDR3 sequences; roughly 27% of them were found once. The ten largest clones add up to roughly 44% of the sample.

The investigation overall reported the following: In 7 patients, roughly 11-45% of single-cell TCR-alpha/beta clonotypes seen at the latest time point had also been present at baseline, compared with roughly 51-55% in the bulk data. Clonal expansion rose on day 6, as shown by reduced sample-corrected Shannon diversity of circulating gluten-specific T cells. The circulating gluten-specific T cells hit their peak on day 6, and the day-6 repertoire seemed to be made up largely of expanded preexisting memory clonotypes.

From the germline V gene, CDR1 is SGHRS and CDR2 is YFSETQ. The V and J ends are trimmed by 0 bases and 3 bases, leaving 15 bases between them. From its cysteine to its phenylalanine, the CDR3 spans 17 amino acids. Only the CDR3 portion is preserved as DNA: 51 bases, with reading frame beginning at the first base. Blood cells were gated as tetramer-binding CD4+ effector-memory gut-homing T cells defined as CD3+, CD45RA-, CD62L- and integrin beta7+, with lineage markers excluded. To study recall of gluten-specific T cells, treated celiac disease patients who were on a gluten-free diet went through a 14-day oral dietary gluten challenge. An Aria II cell sorter was used to sort cells as single cells, and also in bulk when tetramer-positive cells were relatively plentiful. Before staining, peripheral blood mononuclear cells were isolated using Ficoll density gradient centrifugation and then cryopreserved. Thawed cells were stained with a pool of PE-conjugated HLA-DQ:gluten tetramers presenting immunodominant gluten epitopes before sorting of tetramer-binding CD4+ T cells. After staining with HLA-DQ:gluten tetramers, blood samples were enriched using a tetramer-based method.

Sequenced material: gluten-specific CD4+ T cells sorted from blood using tetramers, taken at baseline or on day 6, 14 or 28 of gluten challenge (not recorded which). In this chain, TRBV5-1 is recombined with TRBJ2-2; no confident D gene assignment can be made. The clonotype was recovered from a female donor with celiac disease. Here the CDR3 is given as CASSLVAVMWDTGELFF. The nucleotides read TGCGCCAGCAGCTTGGTGGCAGTCATGTGGGACACCGGGGAGCTGTTTTTT. Reference TRBV5-1 and TRBJ2-2 genes cover what lies past the CDR3, so the full variable domain is KAGVTQTPRYLIKTRGQQVTLSCSPISGHRSVSWYQQTPGQGLQFLFEYFSETQRNKGNFPGRFSGRQFSNSRSEMNVSTLELGDSALYLCASSLVAVMWDTGELFFGEGSRLTVL.